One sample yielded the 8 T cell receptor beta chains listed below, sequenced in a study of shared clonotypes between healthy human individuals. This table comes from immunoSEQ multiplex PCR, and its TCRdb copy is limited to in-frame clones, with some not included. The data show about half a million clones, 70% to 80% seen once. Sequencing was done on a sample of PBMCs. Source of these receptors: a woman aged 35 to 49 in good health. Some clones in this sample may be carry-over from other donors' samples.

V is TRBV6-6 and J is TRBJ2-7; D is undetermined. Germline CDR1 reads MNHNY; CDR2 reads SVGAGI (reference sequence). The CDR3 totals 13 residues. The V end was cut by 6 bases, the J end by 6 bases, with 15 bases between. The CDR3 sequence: CASSFALYGEQYF. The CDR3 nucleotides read TGTGCCAGCAGCTTCGCACTCTATGGCGAGCAGTACTTC.

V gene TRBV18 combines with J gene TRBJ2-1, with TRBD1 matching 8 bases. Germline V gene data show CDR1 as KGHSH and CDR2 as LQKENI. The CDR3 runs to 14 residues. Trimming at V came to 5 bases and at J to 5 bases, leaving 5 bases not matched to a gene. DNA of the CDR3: TGTGCCAGCTCATTTAACAGGGGGGACAATGAGCAGTTCTTC. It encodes CASSFNRGDNEQFF.

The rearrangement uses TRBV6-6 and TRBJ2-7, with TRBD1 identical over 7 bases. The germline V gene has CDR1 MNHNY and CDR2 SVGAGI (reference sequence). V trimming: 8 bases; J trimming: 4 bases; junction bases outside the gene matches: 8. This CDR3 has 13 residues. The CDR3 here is CASRPGGSYEQYF. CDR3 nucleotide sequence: TGTGCCAGCCGTCCAGGGGGATCGTACGAGCAGTACTTC.

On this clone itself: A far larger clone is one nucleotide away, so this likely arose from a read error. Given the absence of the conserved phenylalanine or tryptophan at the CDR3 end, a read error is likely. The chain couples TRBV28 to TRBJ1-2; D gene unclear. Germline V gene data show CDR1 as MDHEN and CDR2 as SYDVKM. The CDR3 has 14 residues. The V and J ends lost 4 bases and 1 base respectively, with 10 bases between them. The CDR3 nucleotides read TGTGCCAGCAGTTCTTCCCCTCTTAACTATGGCTACACCCTC. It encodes CASSSSPLNYGYTL.

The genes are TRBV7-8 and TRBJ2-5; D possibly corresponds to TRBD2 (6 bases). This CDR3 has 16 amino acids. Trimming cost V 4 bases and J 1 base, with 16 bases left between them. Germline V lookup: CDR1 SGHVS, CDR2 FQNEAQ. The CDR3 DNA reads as TGTGCCAGCAGCTCCCAGAGCGGCGGGATCCAAGAGACCCAGTACTTC. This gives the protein CASSSQSGGIQETQYF.

CDR3 protein: CAISPGQGVNEQYF. The CDR3 nucleotides are TGTGCCATCAGTCCGGGACAGGGGGTCAACGAGCAGTACTTC. The chain uses TRBV10-3 and TRBJ2-7; 11 positions agree with TRBD1. Trimming took 5 bases from V and 5 from J; bases not matched to a gene: 5. From germline, CDR1 is ENHRY and CDR2 SYGVKD. The CDR3 extends over 14 amino acids.

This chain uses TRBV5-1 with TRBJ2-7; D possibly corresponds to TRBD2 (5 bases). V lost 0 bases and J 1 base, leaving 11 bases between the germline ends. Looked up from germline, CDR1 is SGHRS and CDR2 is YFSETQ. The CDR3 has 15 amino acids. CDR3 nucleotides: TGCGCCAGCAGCTTGGACGGAGGCGGGTCCTACGAGCAGTACTTC. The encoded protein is CASSLDGGGSYEQYF.

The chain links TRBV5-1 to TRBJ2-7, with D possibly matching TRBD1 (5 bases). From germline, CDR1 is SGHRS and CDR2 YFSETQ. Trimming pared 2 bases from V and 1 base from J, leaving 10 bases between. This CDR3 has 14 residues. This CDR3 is CASSFHQGSYEQYF. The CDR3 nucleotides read TGCGCCAGCAGCTTCCACCAGGGATCCTACGAGCAGTACTTC.